A single sample is the source of the 22 T cell receptor beta chains below, sequenced in a study of neoadjuvant anti-PD-1 for oral cavity cancer. The assay was immunoSEQ multiplex PCR, and TCRdb's table has in-frame clones only and misses some. This sample has 50,000 to 65,000 clones, with around 85% found just once. The specimen comprised PBMCs, sampled before nivolumab (anti-PD-1) treatment. These receptors originate from a person between 35 and 79 years old with oral cavity squamous cell carcinoma.

This sequence joins TRBV5-1 and TRBJ1-4; D is uncertain. The CDR3 runs 15 residues. Germline V gives CDR1 SGHRS, CDR2 YFSETQ. Deletions cut 7 bases from V and 0 bases from J, with 13 bases between. Here the CDR3 reads CASGLNTATNEKLFF. DNA of the CDR3: TGCGCCAGCGGACTAAACACCGCAACTAATGAAAAACTGTTTTTT.

J is TRBJ2-5 and V is TRBV25-1; the match to TRBD2 covers 7 bases. The CDR3 extends over 18 amino acids. Germline CDR1 MGHDK, CDR2 SYGVNS. V shed 3 bases and J 3 bases; nucleotides not matched to a gene: 16. The CDR3 coding sequence is TGTGCCAGCAGTGAGGAAGGAGGGAGGGGCCGGGTCGAAGAGACCCAGTACTTC. This codes for CASSEEGGRGRVEETQYF.

The chain is built from TRBV7-9 and TRBJ2-1, with TRBD2 matching over 7 bases. Per germline, CDR1 SEHNR and CDR2 FQNEAQ (reference sequence). J gave up 12 bases and V 1 base, and 15 bases lay outside the gene matches. The CDR3 sequence is 16 residues long. The CDR3 DNA is TGTGCCAGCAGCTTAGGGTTTGCGGGGGAACGTCTAAGGCAGTTCTTC. This gives the protein CASSLGFAGERLRQFF.

This chain connects TRBV28 to TRBJ2-3, with D unresolved. V was cut by 6 bases and J by 4 bases, with 11 bases left in between. This CDR3 region has 13 residues. Germline V gene sequence: CDR1 MDHEN, CDR2 SYDVKM. The CDR3: CASSQNGADTQYF. The CDR3 DNA reads TGTGCCAGCAGCCAAAATGGGGCAGATACGCAGTATTTT.

The chain uses TRBV4-1 and TRBJ2-1; possibly TRBD1 for D (6 bases). Trimming took off 2 bases at V and 2 bases at J, with 10 bases between the two ends. Germline CDR1 and CDR2: MGHRA and YSYEKL. The CDR3 consists of 15 residues. This CDR3 reads CASSQNRETYNEQFF. In nucleotides, the CDR3 is TGCGCCAGCAGCCAAAACAGGGAGACCTACAATGAGCAGTTCTTC.

This clone was observed a few times. The rearrangement joins TRBV28 to TRBJ2-7, with 8 bases that match TRBD2. The CDR3 sequence is 14 residues long. Per germline, CDR1 MDHEN and CDR2 SYDVKM. V lost 5 bases and J lost 6; bases outside the gene matches: 9. CDR3 sequence reads: CASSPSGSAIEQYF. CDR3 DNA sequence: TGTGCCAGCAGTCCGAGCGGGAGCGCGATCGAGCAGTACTTC.

The chain joins TRBV5-4 to TRBJ2-7; 8 bases are shared with TRBD2. Per the germline V gene, CDR1 is SGHNT and CDR2 is YYREEE (reference sequence). This CDR3 spans 15 amino acids. V lost 0 bases and J lost 5; bases outside the gene matches: 7. The CDR3 spells CASSLAGGPMDEQYF. The CDR3 region has the DNA TGTGCCAGCAGCTTGGCGGGAGGGCCAATGGACGAGCAGTACTTC.

The V call is TRBV7-9, the J call TRBJ2-1, with D uncertain. Between the trimmed V and J ends, which lost 4 bases and 4 bases, there was a span of 17 bases. Per germline, CDR1 SEHNR and CDR2 FQNEAQ (reference sequence). This CDR3 spans 16 amino acids. CDR3 loop: CASSSEERPNYNEQFF. The CDR3 coding sequence is TGTGCCAGCAGCTCAGAGGAGCGCCCGAATTACAATGAGCAGTTCTTC.

This clone occurred once. CDR3 sequence reads: CASSFRPSRITDTQYF. DNA of the CDR3: TGTGCCAGCAGCTTTCGACCCTCTCGGATCACAGATACGCAGTATTTT. This chain connects TRBV7-9 to TRBJ2-3, with no clear D. Germline V gives CDR1 SEHNR, CDR2 FQNEAQ (reference sequence). The CDR3 loop spans 16 amino acids. V lost 3 bases and J 2 bases, leaving 15 bases between the germline ends.

In nucleotides, the CDR3 is TGCAGCGTTGCGTCGGACAGGGACTCTGGAAACACCATATATTTT. It specifies CSVASDRDSGNTIYF. The J gene is TRBJ1-3, the V gene TRBV29-1; 8 bases agree with TRBD1. The CDR3 covers 15 residues. In germline, CDR1 is SQVTM, CDR2 ANQGSEA. The ends lost 4 bases at V and 0 bases at J; junction bases unmatched: 5. Looking up the rest from reference TRBV29-1 and TRBJ1-3 gives the full variable domain: SAVISQKPSRDICQRGTSLTIQCQVDSQVTMMFWYRQQPGQSLTLIATANQGSEATYESGFVIDKFPISRPNLTFSTLTVSNMSPEDSSIYLCSVASDRDSGNTIYFGEGSWLTVV.

As to this clone: Other DNA sequences within the sample encode an identical CDR3. CDR3 amino acids: CAWSVRGAKNIQYF. DNA for the CDR3: TGTGCCTGGAGTGTACGCGGAGCCAAAAACATTCAGTACTTC. The gene calls are TRBV30 and TRBJ2-4, with D unresolved. CDR1 is GTSNPN, CDR2 SVGIG, per germline (reference sequence). This CDR3 contains 14 residues. The V and J ends lost 0 bases and 0 bases respectively, with 6 bases between them.

The table lists this clone with a count of one. The rearrangement joins TRBV11-2 to TRBJ2-3, with a possible D match to TRBD2 (6 bases). V shed 5 bases and J shed 0 bases, with 18 bases lying between them. Germline lookup yields CDR1 SGHAT and CDR2 FQNNGV. This CDR3 spans 17 amino acids. The CDR3 DNA follows: TGTGCCAGCAGCCCCCGGGGGAGTCCATATAGCACAGATACGCAGTATTTT. Its protein product is CASSPRGSPYSTDTQYF.

The chain is built from TRBV15 and TRBJ1-2; D gene unclear. V was cut by 0 bases and J by 8 bases, with 16 bases left in between. Germline CDR1 reads LNHNV; CDR2 reads YYDKDF (reference sequence). The CDR3 has 15 amino acids. CDR3 residues: CATSRDPGGVAGYTF. The CDR3 region has the DNA TGTGCCACCAGCAGAGACCCGGGCGGGGTGGCCGGCTACACCTTC. Filled out from reference TRBV15 and TRBJ1-2, the complete variable domain reads DAMVIQNPRYQVTQFGKPVTLSCSQTLNHNVMYWYQQKSSQAPKLLFHYYDKDFNNEADTPDNFQSRRPNTSFCFLDIRSPGLGDTAMYLCATSRDPGGVAGYTFGSGTRLTVV.

In its sample, this clone was seen a few times. This chain uses TRBV6-5 with TRBJ2-4; possible D gene TRBD1, 6 bases. Germline assignment: CDR1 MNHEY and CDR2 SVGAGI. The CDR3 sequence is 16 residues long. Trimming stripped 0 bases from V and 8 bases from J, with 17 bases between. The DNA for the CDR3 is TGTGCCAGCAGTTACTCCGCAGGGGTGGGGAGTGACATTCAGTACTTC. This codes for CASSYSAGVGSDIQYF.

This rearrangement joins TRBV28 to TRBJ1-1; TRBD1 might be the D (6 bases). The CDR3 is 12 amino acids. V was cut by 7 bases and J by 5 bases, with 11 bases left in between. In germline, CDR1 is MDHEN, CDR2 SYDVKM. The CDR3 region is CASISGQTEAFF. DNA of the CDR3: TGTGCCAGCATTTCTGGACAGACTGAAGCTTTCTTT.

The V and J genes are TRBV28 and TRBJ1-5; 8 bases map to TRBD1. CDR1 is MDHEN, CDR2 SYDVKM, per germline. This CDR3 has 14 residues. V gave up 7 bases and J gave up 7 bases; unmatched junction bases: 9. The CDR3 DNA sequence: TGTGCCAGCAAAAACGGACAGGGTGGCCAGCCCCAGCATTTT. Translated: CASKNGQGGQPQHF.

This clone came up once. This chain connects TRBV6-1 to TRBJ1-5; D is uncertain. V gave up 0 bases and J gave up 2 bases, with 5 bases separating them. Germline-derived CDR1 and CDR2 are MNHNS and SASEGT. CDR3 length: 14 amino acids. CDR3 nucleotide sequence: TGTGCCAGCAGTGAAGCGGGAGGCAATCAGCCCCAGCATTTT. Translated, it gives CASSEAGGNQPQHF.

The chain combines TRBV5-1 with TRBJ1-5; TRBD1 matches at 7 bases. In germline, CDR1 is SGHRS, CDR2 YFSETQ. Trimming removed 3 bases from V and 4 bases from J; junction bases left unmatched: 1. The CDR3 sequence is 13 residues long. The CDR3 region is CASSSDRNQPQHF. The CDR3 nucleotides read TGCGCCAGCAGCTCGGACAGGAATCAGCCCCAGCATTTT.

The V gene is TRBV6-6, the J gene TRBJ1-2; TRBD1 matches at 7 bases. Trimming removed 7 bases from V and 0 bases from J; junction bases left unmatched: 5. The CDR3 loop spans 14 amino acids. CDR1 MNHNY and CDR2 SVGAGI come from the germline V gene (reference sequence). The CDR3 sequence is CASTETGSNYGYTF. The CDR3 region has the DNA TGTGCCAGCACCGAGACAGGGTCTAACTATGGCTACACCTTC.

The rearrangement links TRBV2 to TRBJ2-3; D is perhaps TRBD2 (6 bases). CDR3 length equals 13 residues. V dropped 8 bases and J dropped 1 base, with 10 bases sitting between them. Germline assignment: CDR1 SNHLY and CDR2 FYNNEI. DNA for the CDR3: TGTGCCAGCGGAGGGGTAGGCACAGATACGCAGTATTTT. It translates to CASGGVGTDTQYF. Full variable domain (missing parts from reference TRBV2 and TRBJ2-3): EPEVTQTPSHQVTQMGQEVILRCVPISNHLYFYWYRQILGQKVEFLVSFYNNEISEKSEIFDDQFSVERPDGSNFTLKIRSTKLEDSAMYFCASGGVGTDTQYFGPGTRLTVL.

This clone was recorded once. Here the CDR3 reads CASSPRPGLGSEAFF. CDR3 DNA sequence: TGTGCCAGCAGTCCCAGACCGGGACTAGGGTCTGAAGCTTTCTTT. This chain links TRBV27 with TRBJ1-1, with a weak D call TRBD1 (5 bases). The CDR3 extends over 15 amino acids. The germline V gene has CDR1 MNHEY and CDR2 SMNVEV (reference sequence). The V end was cut by 5 bases, the J end by 6 bases, with 19 bases between.

The V and J genes are TRBV5-6 and TRBJ2-1; D not resolved. The V gene lost 4 bases and the J gene lost 2 bases, with 16 bases spanning the gap. CDR1 and CDR2 from the germline V gene are SGHDT and YYEEEE. This CDR3 region has 16 residues. CDR3 in amino acids: CASSPRVTGTYNEQFF. CDR3 DNA: TGTGCCAGCAGCCCAAGGGTTACGGGCACCTACAATGAGCAGTTCTTC.